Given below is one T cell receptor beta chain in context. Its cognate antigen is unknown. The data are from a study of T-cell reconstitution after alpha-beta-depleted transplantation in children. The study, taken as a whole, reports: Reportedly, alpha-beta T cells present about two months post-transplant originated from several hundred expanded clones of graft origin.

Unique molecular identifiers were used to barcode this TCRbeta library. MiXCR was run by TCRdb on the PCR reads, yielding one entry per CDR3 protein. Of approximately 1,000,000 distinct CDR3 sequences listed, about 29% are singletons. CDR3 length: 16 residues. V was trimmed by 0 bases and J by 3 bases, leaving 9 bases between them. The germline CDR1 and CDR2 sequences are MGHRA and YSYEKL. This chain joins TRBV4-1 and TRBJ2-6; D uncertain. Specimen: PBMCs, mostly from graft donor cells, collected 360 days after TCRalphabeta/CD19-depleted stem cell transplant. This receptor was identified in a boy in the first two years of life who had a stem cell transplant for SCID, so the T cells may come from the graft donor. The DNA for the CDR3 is TGCGCCAGCAGCCAAGATCGGAGTTATGGGGCCAACGTCCTGACTTTC. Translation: CASSQDRSYGANVLTF.